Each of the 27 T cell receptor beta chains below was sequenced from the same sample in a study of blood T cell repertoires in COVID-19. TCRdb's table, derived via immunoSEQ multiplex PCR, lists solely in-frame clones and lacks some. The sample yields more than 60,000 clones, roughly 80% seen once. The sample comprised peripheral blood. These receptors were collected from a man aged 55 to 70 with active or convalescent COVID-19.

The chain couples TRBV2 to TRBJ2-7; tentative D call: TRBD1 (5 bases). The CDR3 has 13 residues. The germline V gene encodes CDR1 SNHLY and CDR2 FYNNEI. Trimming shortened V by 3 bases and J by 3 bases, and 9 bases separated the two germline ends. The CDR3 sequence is CASSEPRVYEQYF. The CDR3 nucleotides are TGTGCCAGCAGTGAGCCCAGGGTCTACGAGCAGTACTTC.

CDR3 protein: CASSQGRGQSYEQYF. The CDR3, as DNA: TGTGCCAGCAGCCAAGGTCGGGGTCAGTCCTACGAGCAGTACTTC. V and J are TRBV3-1 (or the pseudogene TRBV3-2) and TRBJ2-7, with a possible D match to TRBD2 (5 bases). Germline-derived CDR1 and CDR2 are LGHDT and YNNKEL (reference sequence). CDR3 size: 15 residues. The V and J ends lost 1 base and 1 base respectively, with 11 bases between them.

The CDR3 nucleotides read TGTGCCAGCAGGATAGGGACAGGGTCTAATTCACCCCTCCACTTT. Translation gives CASRIGTGSNSPLHF. The gene calls are TRBV7-2 and TRBJ1-6; 9 bases agree with TRBD1. Germline V CDR1 and CDR2: SGHTA, FQGNSA. The V and J ends lost 6 bases and 6 bases, in that order; junction bases with no gene match: 6. The CDR3 has 15 residues.

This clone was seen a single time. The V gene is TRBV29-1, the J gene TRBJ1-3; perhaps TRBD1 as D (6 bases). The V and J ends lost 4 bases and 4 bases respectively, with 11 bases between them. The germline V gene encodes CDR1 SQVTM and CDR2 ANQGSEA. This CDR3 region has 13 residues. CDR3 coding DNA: TGCAGCGTTGGAAGAGGGACAGGAAACACCATATATTTT. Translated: CSVGRGTGNTIYF.

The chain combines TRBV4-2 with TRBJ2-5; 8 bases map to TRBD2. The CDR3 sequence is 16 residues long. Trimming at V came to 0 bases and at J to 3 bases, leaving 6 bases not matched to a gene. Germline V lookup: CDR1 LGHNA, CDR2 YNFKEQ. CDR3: CASSQEERGGEETQYF. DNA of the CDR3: TGTGCCAGCAGCCAAGAAGAACGGGGGGGCGAAGAGACCCAGTACTTC.

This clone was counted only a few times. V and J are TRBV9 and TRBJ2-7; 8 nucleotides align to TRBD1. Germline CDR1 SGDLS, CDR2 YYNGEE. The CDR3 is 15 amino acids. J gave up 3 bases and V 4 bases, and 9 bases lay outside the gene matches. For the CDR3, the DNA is TGTGCCAGCAGCCCGCGCGACAGGGGCAACTACGAGCAGTACTTC. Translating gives CASSPRDRGNYEQYF.

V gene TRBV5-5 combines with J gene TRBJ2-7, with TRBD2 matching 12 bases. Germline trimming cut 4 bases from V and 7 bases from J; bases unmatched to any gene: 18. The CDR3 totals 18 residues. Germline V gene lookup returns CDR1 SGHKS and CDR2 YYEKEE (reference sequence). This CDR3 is CASSPTPSGGAAVREQYF. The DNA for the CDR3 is TGTGCCAGCAGCCCTACCCCTAGCGGGGGGGCAGCGGTCCGGGAGCAGTACTTC.

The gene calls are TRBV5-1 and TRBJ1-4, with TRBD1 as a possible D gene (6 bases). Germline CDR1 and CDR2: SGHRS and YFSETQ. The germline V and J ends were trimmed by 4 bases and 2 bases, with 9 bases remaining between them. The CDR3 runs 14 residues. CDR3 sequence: CASSPGGTNEKLFF. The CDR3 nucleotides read TGCGCCAGCAGCCCGGGGGGCACTAATGAAAAACTGTTTTTT.

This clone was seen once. The CDR3 DNA reads TGTGCCAGCAGCTTTGAAGCTGGGGCGCAGGGTCAGCCCCAGCATTTT. Translating it yields CASSFEAGAQGQPQHF. The chain employs TRBV7-9 and TRBJ1-5, with D possibly matching TRBD1 (5 bases). The V gene lost 3 bases and the J gene lost 6 bases, with 18 bases spanning the gap. Per germline, CDR1 SEHNR and CDR2 FQNEAQ (reference sequence). The length of the CDR3 is 16 residues.

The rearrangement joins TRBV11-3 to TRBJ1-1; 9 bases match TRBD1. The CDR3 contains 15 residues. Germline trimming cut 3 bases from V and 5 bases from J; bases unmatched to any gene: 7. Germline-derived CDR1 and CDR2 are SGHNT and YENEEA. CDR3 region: CASSFRGQGWTEAFF. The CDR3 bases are TGTGCCAGCAGCTTTCGGGGACAGGGATGGACTGAAGCTTTCTTT.

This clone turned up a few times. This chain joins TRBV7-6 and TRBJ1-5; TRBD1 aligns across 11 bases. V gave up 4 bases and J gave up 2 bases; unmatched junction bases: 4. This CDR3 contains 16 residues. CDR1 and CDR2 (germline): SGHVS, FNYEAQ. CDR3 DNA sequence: TGTGCCAGCAGCTACGGGACAGGGGGTGGCAATCAGCCCCAGCATTTT. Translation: CASSYGTGGGNQPQHF.

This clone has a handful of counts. The CDR3 DNA sequence: TGTGCCAGCAGCCCGGGCTCCTACAATGAGCAGTTCTTC. This gives the protein CASSPGSYNEQFF. This chain uses TRBV5-6 with TRBJ2-1; D not resolved. Germline CDR1 reads SGHDT; CDR2 reads YYEEEE. The CDR3 is made up of 13 amino acids. Between the trimmed V and J ends, which lost 4 bases and 0 bases, there was a span of 5 bases.

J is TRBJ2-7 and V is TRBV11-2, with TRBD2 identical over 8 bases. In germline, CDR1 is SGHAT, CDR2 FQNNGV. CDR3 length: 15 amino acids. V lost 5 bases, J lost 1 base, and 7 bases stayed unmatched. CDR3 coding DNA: TGTGCCAGCAGCCGGGGGGGCCAGCAGTCCTACGAGCAGTACTTC. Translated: CASSRGGQQSYEQYF.

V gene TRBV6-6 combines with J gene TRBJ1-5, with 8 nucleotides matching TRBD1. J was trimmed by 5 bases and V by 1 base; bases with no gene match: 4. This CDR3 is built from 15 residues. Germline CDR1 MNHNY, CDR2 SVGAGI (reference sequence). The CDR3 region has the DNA TGTGCCAGCAGTTACTTGGACAGGGTGGATCAGCCCCAGCATTTT. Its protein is CASSYLDRVDQPQHF.

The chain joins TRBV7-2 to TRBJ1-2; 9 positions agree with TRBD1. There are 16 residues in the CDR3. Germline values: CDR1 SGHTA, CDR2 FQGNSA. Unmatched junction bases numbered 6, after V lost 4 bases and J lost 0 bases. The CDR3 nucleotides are TGTGCCAGCAGCTCGGGACAGGGCTTAGCTAACTATGGCTACACCTTC. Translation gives CASSSGQGLANYGYTF.

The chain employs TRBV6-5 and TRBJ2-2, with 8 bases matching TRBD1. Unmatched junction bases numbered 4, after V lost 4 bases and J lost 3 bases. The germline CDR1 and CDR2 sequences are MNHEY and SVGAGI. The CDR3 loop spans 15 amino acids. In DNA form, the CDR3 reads TGTGCCAGCAGTTCACAGGGGGGTGACACCGGGGAGCTGTTTTTT. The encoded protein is CASSSQGGDTGELFF.

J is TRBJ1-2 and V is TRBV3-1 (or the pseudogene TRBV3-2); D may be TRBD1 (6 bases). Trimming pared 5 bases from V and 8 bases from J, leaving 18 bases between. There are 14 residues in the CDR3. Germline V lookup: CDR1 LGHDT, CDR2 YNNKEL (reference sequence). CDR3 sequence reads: CASSSTGASLGYTF. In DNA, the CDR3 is TGTGCCAGCAGCTCGACAGGAGCCTCCCTAGGCTACACCTTC.

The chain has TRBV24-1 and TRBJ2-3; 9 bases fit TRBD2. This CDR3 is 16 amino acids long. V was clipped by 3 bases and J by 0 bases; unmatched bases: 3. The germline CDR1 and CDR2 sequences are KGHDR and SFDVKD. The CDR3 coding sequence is TGTGCCACCAGTGATGGACTAGCGAGTAGCACAGATACGCAGTATTTT. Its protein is CATSDGLASSTDTQYF.

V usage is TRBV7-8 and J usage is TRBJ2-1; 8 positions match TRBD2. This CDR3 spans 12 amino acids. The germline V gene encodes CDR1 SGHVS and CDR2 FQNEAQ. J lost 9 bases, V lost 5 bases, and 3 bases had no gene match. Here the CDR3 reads CASSPGLVEQFF. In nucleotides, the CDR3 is TGTGCCAGCAGCCCGGGACTAGTTGAGCAGTTCTTC.

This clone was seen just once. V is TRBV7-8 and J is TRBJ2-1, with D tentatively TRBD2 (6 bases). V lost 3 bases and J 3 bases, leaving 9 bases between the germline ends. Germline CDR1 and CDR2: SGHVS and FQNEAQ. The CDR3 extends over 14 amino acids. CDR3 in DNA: TGTGCCAGCAGCTTTCAGCGGGTCTACAATGAGCAGTTCTTC. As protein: CASSFQRVYNEQFF.

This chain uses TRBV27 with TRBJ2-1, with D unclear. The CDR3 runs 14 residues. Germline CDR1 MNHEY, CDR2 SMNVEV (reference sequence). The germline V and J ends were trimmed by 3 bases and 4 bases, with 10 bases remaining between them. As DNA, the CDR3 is TGTGCCAGCAGTTTTATACGCACTTACAATGAGCAGTTCTTC. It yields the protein CASSFIRTYNEQFF.

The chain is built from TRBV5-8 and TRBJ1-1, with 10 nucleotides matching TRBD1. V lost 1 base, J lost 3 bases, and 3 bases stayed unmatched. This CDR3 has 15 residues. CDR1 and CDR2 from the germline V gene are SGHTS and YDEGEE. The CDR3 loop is CASSLIGQGDTEAFF. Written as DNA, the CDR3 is TGTGCCAGCAGCTTGATAGGACAGGGGGACACTGAAGCTTTCTTT.

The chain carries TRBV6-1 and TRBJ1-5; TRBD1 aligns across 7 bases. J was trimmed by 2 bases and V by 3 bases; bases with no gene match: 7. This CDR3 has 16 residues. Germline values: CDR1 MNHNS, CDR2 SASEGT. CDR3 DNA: TGTGCCAGCAGTGACATGACAGGGAAGGGCAATCAGCCCCAGCATTTT. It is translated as CASSDMTGKGNQPQHF.

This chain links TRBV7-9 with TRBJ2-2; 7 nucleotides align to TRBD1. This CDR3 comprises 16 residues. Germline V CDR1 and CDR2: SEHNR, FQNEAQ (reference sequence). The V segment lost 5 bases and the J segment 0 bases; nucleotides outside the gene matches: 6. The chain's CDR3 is CASSTSTGTNTGELFF. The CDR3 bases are TGTGCCAGCAGCACTTCGACAGGGACGAACACCGGGGAGCTGTTTTTT.

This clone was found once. CDR3 sequence reads: CASSQLPLPNYEQYF. The DNA of the CDR3 is TGTGCCAGCAGCCAGCTTCCTCTCCCTAATTACGAGCAGTACTTC. The V and J genes are TRBV4-2 and TRBJ2-7; no reliable D call. Trimming took 3 bases from V and 4 from J, leaving 16 bases between them. This CDR3 comprises 15 residues. From germline, CDR1 is LGHNA and CDR2 YNFKEQ.

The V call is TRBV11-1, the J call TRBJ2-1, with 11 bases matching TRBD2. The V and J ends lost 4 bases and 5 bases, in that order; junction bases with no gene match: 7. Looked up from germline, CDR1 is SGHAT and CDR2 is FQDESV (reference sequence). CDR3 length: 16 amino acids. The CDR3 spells CASSSHSGGVNNEQFF. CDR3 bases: TGTGCCAGCAGCTCCCATAGCGGGGGGGTGAACAATGAGCAGTTCTTC.

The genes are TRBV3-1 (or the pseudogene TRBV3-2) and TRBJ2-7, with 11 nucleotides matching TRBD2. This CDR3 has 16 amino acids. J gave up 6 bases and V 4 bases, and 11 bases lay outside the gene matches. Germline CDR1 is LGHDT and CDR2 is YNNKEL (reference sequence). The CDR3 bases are TGTGCCAGCAGCCGAAAATTAGCGGGGGGGCCGGGCGAGCAGTACTTC. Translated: CASSRKLAGGPGEQYF.